The text below deals with one TCR beta chain. No cognate antigen has been identified for it. No quality values exist for individual bases; no much larger clone is one base distant. TCR CDR3 regions were amplified from genomic DNA by multiplex PCR using the deep immunoSEQ assay. For each cell subset, the extracted genomic DNA was distributed evenly across all wells of several immunoSEQ 96-well plates, and each plate served as one replicate. For unsorted PBMC, each replicate PCR was loaded with roughly 330 ng genomic DNA, equivalent to tens of thousands of T cell genomes. Unsorted PBMC genomic DNA was sequenced across ten immunoSEQ deep assay plates. Purified libraries were measured with a Qubit 3.0 fluorometer, size-checked on a Bioanalyzer 2100, and measured again with the KAPA Library Quantification kit. Every immunoSEQ 96-well plate was sequenced on a separate single-read 150-cycle Illumina NextSeq 550 flow cell. The original pipeline was this. Because the immunoSEQ output held only junctional sequences and lacked quality scores, the filtering could not match the filtering applied to full-length reads. Sequences were annotated with PyIR, a Python wrapper for IgBLAST v1.9, and V/J genes and CDR3 were assigned using IMGT germline references. Reads were filtered out if the reads had weak V/J assignments (E-value above 1e-6), no CDR3, stop codons, out-of-frame junctions, or ambiguous translated residues. V3J clonotypes were defined by identical inferred V gene, J gene, and CDR3 amino acid sequence. Percentage overlap between repertoires was computed as shared unique clonotypes divided by the size of the smaller repertoire. Three approaches were used to assess repertoire richness: RTK rarefaction, the Chao1 estimator, and Recon v2.1 estimates of unobserved clonotypes. This is the immuneACCESS table as TCRdb keeps it, with only in-frame sequences that have V and J called. A part of the clones is gone; compared with another copy, unresolved V genes explain less than half, and the rest is unexplained. The V and J calls and clone size were taken over from that table, and D and trimming were inferred from the DNA. This sample gives about half a million clones in total; approximately 78% of them show up just once. Jointly, the top ten make up approximately 12% of the sample.

This record comes from a study of shared clonotypes between healthy human individuals (dated by TCRdb to the early 2020s). Some background on the complete study: The cohort included a few men and a couple of women between 18 and 49 years of age. Leukapheresis yielded between about 0.9 and 8.9 billion PBMCs per donor. To increase sequencing depth and limit assay-specific biases, TCR repertoire library preparation and sequencing were carried out by different laboratories using diverse techniques. Blood TCR repertoires of roughly 5 healthy adults were deeply sequenced to estimate repertoire size and the extent of clonotype sharing between individuals.

The CDR1 and CDR2 encoded by the germline V gene (reference sequence) are LNHNV and YYDKDF. Measured from the cysteine to the phenylalanine, the CDR3 is 17 residues long. Solely the CDR3 DNA is kept, with 51 bases framed from the first base. Germline trimming amounts to 0 bases on V and 2 bases on J, with 4 as the count of junction bases outside the gene matches. Study-wide conclusions, independent of this receptor: Sampling was restricted to blood, and TCR repertoires in tissues likely differ from the TCR repertoires found in blood. The small number of donors limited the genetic and exposure-history diversity represented. Based on pairwise subsampling, the degree of clonotype sharing among donors was expected to be affected by sequencing depth.

Donors were healthy HIV-negative adults with no recently reported acute infections or vaccinations. Every donor was a Caucasian adult living in Nashville, Tennessee, USA. For unsorted samples, about 90 million PBMCs were counted and genomic DNA was extracted with the QIAamp DNA Blood Mini kit. After blood collection by leukapheresis, PBMCs were isolated using Ficoll-Histopaque density gradient centrifugation and then cryopreserved in the vapor phase of liquid nitrogen. The clonotype comes from a woman in her thirties or forties in good health. Some clones in this sample may be carry-over from other donors' samples. Sequenced input: PBMCs. The chain is assembled from TRBV15 and TRBJ2-5; 12 bases in between match TRBD2. The CDR3 corresponds to CATSRDAGLAGQETQYF. The DNA sequence follows: TGTGCCACCAGCAGAGATGCGGGACTAGCGGGTCAAGAGACCCAGTACTTC.